In this sample, the clone carrying this TCR beta chain turned up once. Some clones are missing from TCRdb's copy, which holds only in-frame ones; the method was immunoSEQ multiplex PCR. This table has around 130,000 clones, about 85% appearing once. This sample was taken from a study of cytomegalovirus exposure and HLA in healthy donors. In the study overall: The same platform was used for the 95 to 150 validation repertoires and the approximately 670 first-cohort repertoires, a later analysis reported.

The CDR3 length is 15 residues. Trimming shortened V by 2 bases and J by 0 bases, and 10 bases separated the two germline ends. Germline V gene data show CDR1 as MNHNS and CDR2 as SASEGT. The receptor's source is a woman in her twenties or thirties in good health and CMV-seronegative. J is TRBJ1-1 and V is TRBV6-1; D not certain. Input material: PBMCs. DNA for the CDR3: TGTGCCAGCAGTGAAATCTGGGCCCTGAACACTGAAGCTTTCTTT. Amino acid sequence: CASSEIWALNTEAFF.